One sample yielded the 32 T cell receptor beta chains listed below, sequenced in a study of T cell repertoires in cytomegalovirus infection. TCRdb re-called the reads through MiXCR, storing one row per CDR3 protein. In the table there are about half a million distinct CDR3 sequences, around a third of which are singletons. No antigen has been assigned to these receptors. Sequenced material: cultured PBMCs, taken from culture after CMV antigen stimulation. The receptor set was obtained from a human donor in good health (CMV status not recorded). Some clones in this sample may be carry-over from other donors' samples.

V is TRBV30 and J is TRBJ2-5; TRBD2 might be the D (6 bases). Germline CDR1 GTSNPN, CDR2 SVGIG (reference sequence). CDR3 length equals 13 residues. Trimming shortened V by 3 bases and J by 4 bases, and 12 bases separated the two germline ends. The CDR3 loop is CAWSQRRGETQYF. As DNA, the CDR3 is TGTGCCTGGAGCCAGAGGCGGGGAGAGACCCAGTACTTC.

The rearrangement uses TRBV15 and TRBJ1-5; D might be TRBD1 (6 bases). Germline V lookup: CDR1 LNHNV, CDR2 YYDKDF (reference sequence). The CDR3 spans 16 residues. V dropped 4 bases and J dropped 7 bases, with 20 bases sitting between them. CDR3 sequence: CATSTALAGAGQPQHF. The CDR3 bases are TGTGCCACCAGCACCGCCCTGGCAGGGGCAGGGCAGCCCCAGCATTTT.

This clonotype was seen more than once but under ten times. V and J are TRBV7-9 and TRBJ1-1; no clear D. This CDR3 region has 14 residues. Trimming left V 4 bases short and J 11 bases short, with 20 bases between. Germline values: CDR1 SEHNR, CDR2 FQNEAQ (reference sequence). The CDR3 DNA reads TGTGCCAGCAGCTCTTTCGACACCACGGAGATGGCTTTCTTT. It translates to CASSSFDTTEMAFF.

The chain couples TRBV19 to TRBJ1-3; D ambiguous. This CDR3 spans 16 amino acids. Per the germline V gene, CDR1 is LNHDA and CDR2 is SQIVND (reference sequence). V dropped 0 bases and J dropped 1 base, with 10 bases sitting between them. CDR3 residues: CASSIDNEWSGNTIYF. The CDR3 DNA is TGTGCCAGTAGTATAGACAACGAGTGGTCTGGAAACACCATATATTTT.

This clonotype has just one count. The V call is TRBV4-3, the J call TRBJ1-1, with a tentative D call TRBD1 (6 bases). CDR1 is LGHNA, CDR2 YSLEER, per germline. This CDR3 region has 15 residues. V dropped 2 bases and J dropped 4 bases, with 14 bases sitting between them. Here the CDR3 reads CASSQSDRGGTEAFF. The CDR3 nucleotides are TGCGCCAGCAGCCAATCGGACAGAGGGGGCACTGAAGCTTTCTTT.

CDR3: CSARRLVQETQYF. The CDR3 nucleotides are TGCAGTGCTAGACGACTAGTTCAAGAGACCCAGTACTTC. V usage is TRBV20-1 and J usage is TRBJ2-5; D is possibly TRBD2 (6 bases). Germline V gives CDR1 DFQATT, CDR2 SNEGSKA (reference sequence). V was shortened by 2 bases and J by 2 bases, with 9 bases between the two germline ends. The CDR3 runs to 13 residues.

CDR3 bases: TGTGCCAGCAGTTTCAAGGTCAGGTGGCCCCAGCATTTT. It is translated as CASSFKVRWPQHF. The chain combines TRBV12-3 or TRBV12-4 with TRBJ1-5; D remains ambiguous. Trimming pared 3 bases from V and 9 bases from J, leaving 12 bases between. CDR3 size: 13 residues.

The chain joins TRBV7-9 to TRBJ1-1; TRBD1 matches 9 bases. Germline assignment: CDR1 SEHNR and CDR2 FQNEAQ (reference sequence). The CDR3 consists of 15 residues. V shed 5 bases, J shed 1 base, and the junction held 5 bases outside the gene matches. The CDR3 spells CASSEADRGNTEAFF. The CDR3 bases are TGTGCCAGCAGCGAAGCGGACAGGGGGAACACTGAAGCTTTCTTT.

Only one count was recorded for this clonotype. The chain couples TRBV6-1 to TRBJ2-7, with D possibly matching TRBD2 (6 bases). The CDR3 has 16 residues. Trimming removed 6 bases from V and 7 bases from J, with 25 bases in between. In germline, CDR1 is MNHNS, CDR2 SASEGT. DNA of the CDR3: TGTGCCAGCAGCGCAACCCGGGACTGGGGGGTCGGGGAGCAGTACTTC. This gives the protein CASSATRDWGVGEQYF.

The sample holds a few counts of this clonotype. This chain connects TRBV2 to TRBJ2-7, with D possibly being TRBD1 (7 bases). The CDR3 has 14 residues. From germline, CDR1 is SNHLY and CDR2 FYNNEI. V gave up 7 bases and J gave up 4 bases, with 17 bases separating them. The CDR3 DNA follows: TGTGCCAGCACACCCGTGACAGGGAGGTACGAGCAGTACTTC. Translation: CASTPVTGRYEQYF.

This chain uses TRBV4-3 with TRBJ2-3, with D possibly being TRBD1 (5 bases). CDR1 is LGHNA, CDR2 YSLEER, per germline. V lost 1 base to trimming and J lost 2 bases, with 7 bases between them. CDR3 length: 14 amino acids. DNA for the CDR3: TGCGCCAGCAGCCAAGCGACAGACACAGATACGCAGTATTTT. This encodes CASSQATDTDTQYF.

This clonotype occurred a few times. The CDR3 region is CASSQEDRGCTYEQYV. The CDR3 nucleotides read TGTGCCAGCAGCCAAGAGGACAGGGGGTGCACCTACGAGCAGTACGTC. The gene calls are TRBV3-1 and TRBJ2-7; TRBD1 matches 10 bases. Germline V gives CDR1 LGHDT, CDR2 YNNKEL (reference sequence). The junction had 4 bases not matched to a gene; V was cut back by 0 bases and J by 2 bases. The CDR3 sequence is 16 residues long.

This clonotype was counted only a few times. The chain employs TRBV2 and TRBJ1-6, with a possible D match to TRBD1 (5 bases). The CDR3 spans 13 residues. The germline gives CDR1 SNHLY, CDR2 FYNNEI. V was clipped by 7 bases and J by 9 bases, with 13 bases between them. The CDR3 DNA follows: TGTGCCAGCATCCGGGACTTAGGTTCACCCCTCCACTTT. Its protein product is CASIRDLGSPLHF.

This clonotype was detected a few times. The rearrangement joins TRBV12-3 or TRBV12-4 to TRBJ1-3; D is undetermined. The CDR3 length is 13 residues. The V end was cut by 4 bases, the J end by 4 bases, with 8 bases between. The CDR3 loop reads CASSSMSGNTIYF. CDR3 coding DNA: TGTGCCAGCAGTTCAATGAGCGGAAACACCATATATTTT.

The V call is TRBV10-1, the J call TRBJ2-3; D uncertain. CDR1 WNHNN and CDR2 SYGVQD come from the germline V gene (reference sequence). V was trimmed by 0 bases and J by 0 bases, leaving 4 bases between them. The CDR3 is 14 amino acids. The CDR3 DNA reads as TGCGCCAGCAGTGAGTCAGGGAGCACAGATACGCAGTATTTT. This codes for CASSESGSTDTQYF.

The chain couples TRBV12-5 to TRBJ2-1; 10 positions match TRBD2. Losses at the gene ends were 5 bases for V and 2 bases for J; bases not matched to a gene: 0. This CDR3 contains 14 residues. Germline V gene lookup returns CDR1 LGHNT and CDR2 FRNRAP. The CDR3 region is CASGGTSAYNEQFF. CDR3 coding DNA: TGTGCTAGTGGTGGGACTAGCGCCTACAATGAGCAGTTCTTC.

This clonotype was seen a few times. The V and J genes are TRBV28 and TRBJ2-1; 8 nucleotides match TRBD2. The germline V gene has CDR1 MDHEN and CDR2 SYDVKM. This CDR3 comprises 17 residues. V trimming: 5 bases; J trimming: 0 bases; junction bases outside the gene matches: 9. The CDR3: CASSTYYSGNSYNEQFF. The CDR3 DNA reads as TGTGCCAGCAGTACCTACTATAGCGGGAACTCCTACAATGAGCAGTTCTTC.

This clonotype was seen a handful of times. The gene calls are TRBV5-5 and TRBJ2-5; 7 positions agree with TRBD2. V was pared by 5 bases and J by 2 bases, with 9 bases of the junction left unmatched. The CDR3 is made up of 15 amino acids. Germline CDR1 and CDR2: SGHKS and YYEKEE (reference sequence). CDR3 in DNA: TGTGCCAGCAGGGGAGTGTCTAGCGGACAAGAGACCCAGTACTTC. It codes for CASRGVSSGQETQYF. The variable domain in full, completed from reference TRBV5-5 and TRBJ2-5, reads DAGVTQSPTHLIKTRGQQVTLRCSPISGHKSVSWYQQVLGQGPQFIFQYYEKEERGRGNFPDRFSARQFPNYSSELNVNALLLGDSALYLCASRGVSSGQETQYFGPGTRLLVL.

The chain combines TRBV12-3 or TRBV12-4 with TRBJ2-3, with D maybe TRBD1 (5 bases). There are 13 residues in the CDR3. V was pared by 5 bases and J by 4 bases, with 10 bases between. The CDR3 DNA is TGTGCCAGCAGTGCAAGACAGCCAGATACGCAGTATTTT. Protein product: CASSARQPDTQYF.

This clonotype was seen only a few times. This CDR3 is CSVEDRGYGYTF. The DNA of the CDR3 is TGCAGCGTTGAAGACAGGGGTTATGGCTACACCTTC. This chain joins TRBV29-1 and TRBJ1-2; D possibly corresponds to TRBD1 (6 bases). V shed 0 bases and J shed 5 bases, with 7 bases lying between them. Germline CDR1 and CDR2: SQVTM and ANQGSEA. This CDR3 has 12 amino acids. Combining the CDR3 with reference TRBV29-1 and TRBJ1-2 gives the whole variable domain SAVISQKPSRDICQRGTSLTIQCQVDSQVTMMFWYRQQPGQSLTLIATANQGSEATYESGFVIDKFPISRPNLTFSTLTVSNMSPEDSSIYLCSVEDRGYGYTFGSGTRLTVV.

The chain combines TRBV7-4 with TRBJ1-2; weak D call: TRBD1 (6 bases). The CDR3 contains 15 residues. Germline V lookup: CDR1 SGHVT, CDR2 SQSDAQ. Trimming left V 1 base short and J 8 bases short, with 17 bases between. The DNA for the CDR3 is TGTGCCAGCAGCTTAGAGGCCCACAGGGATCGGGGCTACACCTTC. It encodes CASSLEAHRDRGYTF.

The chain recombines TRBV20-1 with TRBJ2-1, with 10 bases aligning to TRBD2. V gave up 1 base and J gave up 4 bases; unmatched junction bases: 7. CDR1 is DFQATT, CDR2 SNEGSKA, per germline (reference sequence). CDR3 length equals 16 residues. In DNA, the CDR3 is TGCAGTGCTAGAGCCCCCCGGACTAGCGGTTACAATGAGCAGTTCTTC. Translating gives CSARAPRTSGYNEQFF.

The chain is built from TRBV2 and TRBJ1-2, with D unresolved. Trimming took 4 bases from V and 5 from J, leaving 11 bases between them. The CDR3 has 13 amino acids. Germline-derived CDR1 and CDR2 are SNHLY and FYNNEI. The CDR3 sequence is CASSAKQSYGYTF. In DNA form, the CDR3 reads TGTGCCAGCAGTGCCAAGCAATCATATGGCTACACCTTC.

There are a few counts of this clonotype. The chain employs TRBV7-2 and TRBJ2-7, with TRBD2 matching over 12 bases. V was pared by 5 bases and J by 1 base, with 12 bases of the junction left unmatched. The CDR3 sequence is 18 residues long. Germline V gene lookup returns CDR1 SGHTA and CDR2 FQGNSA. As DNA, the CDR3 is TGTGCCAGCAGCGTCTTCAGGCTAGCGGGAGGGGGATCCTACGAGCAGTACTTC. Its translation is CASSVFRLAGGGSYEQYF. Filled out from reference TRBV7-2 and TRBJ2-7, the complete variable domain reads GAGVSQSPSNKVTEKGKDVELRCDPISGHTALYWYRQSLGQGLEFLIYFQGNSAPDKSGLPSDRFSAERTGGSVSTLTIQRTQQEDSAVYLCASSVFRLAGGGSYEQYFGPGTRLTVT.

The chain recombines TRBV4-2 with TRBJ1-1; 8 positions match TRBD1. Germline CDR1 reads LGHNA; CDR2 reads YNFKEQ. With V trimmed by 4 bases and J by 0 bases, 10 bases remained unmatched. The CDR3 extends over 17 amino acids. Here the CDR3 reads CASSPDYWTGLNTEAFF. CDR3 in DNA: TGTGCCAGCAGCCCTGACTATTGGACAGGGTTGAACACTGAAGCTTTCTTT.

This clonotype was observed at least ten times. The chain recombines TRBV7-2 with TRBJ2-6; D remains unclear. Germline values: CDR1 SGHTA, CDR2 FQGNSA. The V gene lost 5 bases and the J gene lost 0 bases, with 14 bases spanning the gap. The CDR3 runs 17 residues. The CDR3 is CASSPYRLNSGANVLTF. The CDR3 nucleotides read TGTGCCAGCAGCCCTTACAGACTGAACTCTGGGGCCAACGTCCTGACTTTC.

This chain connects TRBV6-5 to TRBJ2-7; TRBD1 matches 8 bases. This CDR3 region has 14 residues. J was trimmed by 1 base and V by 3 bases; bases with no gene match: 2. Germline assignment: CDR1 MNHEY and CDR2 SVGAGI. The CDR3 DNA is TGTGCCAGCAGTTATCGGGACAGGTCCTACGAGCAGTACTTC. This translates into CASSYRDRSYEQYF.

This clonotype appeared a few times. The chain uses TRBV20-1 and TRBJ2-1; tentatively, D is TRBD2 (6 bases). CDR3 length equals 13 residues. Per the germline V gene, CDR1 is DFQATT and CDR2 is SNEGSKA (reference sequence). CDR3 in DNA: TGCAGCGGGAGAGTAACCGCCCTCAATGAGCAGTTCTTC. Its protein product is CSGRVTALNEQFF.

This chain uses TRBV20-1 with TRBJ2-2, with D possibly being TRBD2 (5 bases). The CDR3 is 13 residues long. Germline V gene lookup returns CDR1 DFQATT and CDR2 SNEGSKA (reference sequence). Trimming took 0 bases from V and 8 from J, leaving 10 bases between them. Here the CDR3 reads CSARDQREGELFF. DNA for the CDR3: TGCAGTGCTAGAGATCAGAGGGAGGGGGAGCTGTTTTTT.

This clonotype was seen only a few times. The chain carries TRBV11-2 and TRBJ2-1, with 7 bases lining up with TRBD2. This CDR3 has 16 residues. CDR1 is SGHAT and CDR2 is FQNNGV in the germline V gene. V was clipped by 1 base and J by 9 bases; unmatched bases: 12. The CDR3 nucleotides are TGTGCCAGCAGCTTAGGTCGGGACTACTCTTTTGTTGAGCAGTTCTTC. As protein: CASSLGRDYSFVEQFF.

This clonotype was detected only a few times. The rearrangement uses TRBV7-2 and TRBJ2-7; maybe TRBD2 (6 bases). The V end was cut by 1 base, the J end by 2 bases, with 12 bases between. This CDR3 contains 15 residues. Germline V gene lookup returns CDR1 SGHTA and CDR2 FQGNSA. CDR3 in amino acids: CASSLEAGQTYEQYF. The CDR3 DNA reads TGTGCCAGCAGCTTAGAGGCGGGGCAGACCTACGAGCAGTACTTC.

The V gene is TRBV28, the J gene TRBJ1-2; D is perhaps TRBD1 (6 bases). Trimming took off 6 bases at V and 2 bases at J, with 10 bases between the two ends. The CDR3 sequence is 13 residues long. The germline V gene has CDR1 MDHEN and CDR2 SYDVKM. CDR3 nucleotide sequence: TGTGCCAGCAGGCTCAGGGGCAACTATGGCTACACCTTC. It codes for CASRLRGNYGYTF.